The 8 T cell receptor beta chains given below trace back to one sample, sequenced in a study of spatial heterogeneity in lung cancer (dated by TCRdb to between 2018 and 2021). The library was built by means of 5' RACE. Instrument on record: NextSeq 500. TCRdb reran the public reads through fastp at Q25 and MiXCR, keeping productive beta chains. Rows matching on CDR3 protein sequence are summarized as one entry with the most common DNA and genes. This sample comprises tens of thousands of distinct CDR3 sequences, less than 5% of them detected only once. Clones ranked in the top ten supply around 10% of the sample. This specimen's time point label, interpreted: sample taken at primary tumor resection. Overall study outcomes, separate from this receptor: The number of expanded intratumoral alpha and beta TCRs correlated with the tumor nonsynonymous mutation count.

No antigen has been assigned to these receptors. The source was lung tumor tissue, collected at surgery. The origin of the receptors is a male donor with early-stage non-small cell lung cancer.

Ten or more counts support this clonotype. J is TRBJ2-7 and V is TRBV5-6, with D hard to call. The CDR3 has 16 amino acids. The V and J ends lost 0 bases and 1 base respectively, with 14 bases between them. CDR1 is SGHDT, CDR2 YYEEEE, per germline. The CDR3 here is CASSLGRRLTSYEQYF. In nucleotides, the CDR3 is TGTGCCAGCAGCTTGGGCAGACGATTAACATCCTACGAGCAGTACTTC.

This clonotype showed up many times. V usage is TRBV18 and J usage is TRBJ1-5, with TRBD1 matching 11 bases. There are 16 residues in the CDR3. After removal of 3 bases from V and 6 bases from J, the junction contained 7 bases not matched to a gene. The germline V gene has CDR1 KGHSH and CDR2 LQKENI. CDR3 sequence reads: CASSPEDRGQGQPQHF. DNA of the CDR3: TGTGCCAGCTCACCCGAGGACAGGGGGCAGGGTCAGCCCCAGCATTTT.

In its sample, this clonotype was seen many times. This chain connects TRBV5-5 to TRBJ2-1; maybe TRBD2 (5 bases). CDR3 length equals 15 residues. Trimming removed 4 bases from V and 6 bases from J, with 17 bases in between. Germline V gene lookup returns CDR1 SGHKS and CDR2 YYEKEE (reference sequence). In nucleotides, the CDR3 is TGTGCCAGCAGCCCGAGGGCCCGCGCCGGCAATGAGCAGTTCTTC. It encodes CASSPRARAGNEQFF.

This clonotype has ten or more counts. The CDR3 DNA is TGTGCCAGCAGTTTCCCCAAGCAGGGCGAACGCAATCAGCCCCAGCATTTT. Its translation: CASSFPKQGERNQPQHF. V and J are TRBV12-3 or TRBV12-4 and TRBJ1-5; possible D gene TRBD1, 5 bases. The CDR3 extends over 17 amino acids. Trimming pared 3 bases from V and 2 bases from J, leaving 17 bases between.

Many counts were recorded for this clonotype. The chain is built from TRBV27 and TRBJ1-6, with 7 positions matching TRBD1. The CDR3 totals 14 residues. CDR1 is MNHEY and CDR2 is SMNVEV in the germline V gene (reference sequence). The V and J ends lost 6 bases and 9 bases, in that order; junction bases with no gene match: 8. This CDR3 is CASRSGGGRSPLHF. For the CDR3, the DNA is TGTGCCAGCAGGTCGGGAGGGGGCCGTTCACCCCTCCACTTT.

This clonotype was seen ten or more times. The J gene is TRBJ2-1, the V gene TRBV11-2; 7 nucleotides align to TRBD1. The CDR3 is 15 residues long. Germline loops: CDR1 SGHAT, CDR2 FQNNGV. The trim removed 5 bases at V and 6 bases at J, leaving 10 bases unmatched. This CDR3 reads CASSRRQGIGNEQFF. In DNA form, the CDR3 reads TGTGCCAGCAGCCGTAGACAGGGAATTGGCAATGAGCAGTTCTTC.

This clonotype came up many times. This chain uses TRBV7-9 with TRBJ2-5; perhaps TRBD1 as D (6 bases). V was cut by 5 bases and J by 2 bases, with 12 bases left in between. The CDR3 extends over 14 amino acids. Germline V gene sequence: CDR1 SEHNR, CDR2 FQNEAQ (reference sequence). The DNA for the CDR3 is TGTGCCAGCAGCCCGTGGGGGCCTCAAGAGACCCAGTACTTC. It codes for CASSPWGPQETQYF.

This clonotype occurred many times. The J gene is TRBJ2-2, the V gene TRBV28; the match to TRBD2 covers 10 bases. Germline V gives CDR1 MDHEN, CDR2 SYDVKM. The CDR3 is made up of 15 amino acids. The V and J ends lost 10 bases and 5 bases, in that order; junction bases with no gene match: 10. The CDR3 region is CAIPLAGGGTGELFF. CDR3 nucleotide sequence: TGTGCCATCCCTTTAGCGGGAGGTGGGACCGGGGAGCTGTTTTTT.